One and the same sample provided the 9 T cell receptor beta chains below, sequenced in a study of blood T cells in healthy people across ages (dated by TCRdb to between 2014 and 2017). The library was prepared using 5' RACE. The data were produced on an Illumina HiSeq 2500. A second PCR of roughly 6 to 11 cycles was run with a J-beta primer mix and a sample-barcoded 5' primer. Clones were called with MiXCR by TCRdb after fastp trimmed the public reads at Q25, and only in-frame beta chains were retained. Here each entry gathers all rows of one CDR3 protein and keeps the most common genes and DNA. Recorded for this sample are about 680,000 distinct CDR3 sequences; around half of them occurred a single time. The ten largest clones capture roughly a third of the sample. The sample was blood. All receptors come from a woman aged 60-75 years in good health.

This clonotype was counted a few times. The chain's CDR3 is CAIRTGGNEQYF. CDR3 DNA: TGTGCCATCAGAACAGGGGGGAACGAGCAGTACTTC. This rearrangement joins TRBV10-3 to TRBJ2-5, with 8 bases identical to TRBD1. The J call may not be correct, given that the DNA end is closer to TRBJ2-7. The CDR3 totals 12 residues. Germline lookup yields CDR1 ENHRY and CDR2 SYGVKD.

DNA of the CDR3: TGTGCCACCAGTGATTGGGGAGACCCGGTAGGGAACGATGAGCAGTTCTTC. It encodes CATSDWGDPVGNDEQFF. This chain joins TRBV24-1 and TRBJ2-1; a weak D match, TRBD2 (5 bases). Germline V gives CDR1 KGHDR, CDR2 SFDVKD. The CDR3 spans 17 residues. V was cut by 2 bases and J by 8 bases, with 21 bases left in between.

CDR3 DNA: TGTGCCAGCACCTTATATAGGGGGCGGCGGAGTGGGGAGACCCAGTACTTC. Translation: CASTLYRGRRSGETQYF. This chain links TRBV6-1 with TRBJ2-5; 7 bases agree with TRBD1. The V gene's germline CDR1 is MNHNS and CDR2 SASEGT. This CDR3 comprises 17 residues. V shed 7 bases, J shed 5 bases, and the junction held 19 bases outside the gene matches.

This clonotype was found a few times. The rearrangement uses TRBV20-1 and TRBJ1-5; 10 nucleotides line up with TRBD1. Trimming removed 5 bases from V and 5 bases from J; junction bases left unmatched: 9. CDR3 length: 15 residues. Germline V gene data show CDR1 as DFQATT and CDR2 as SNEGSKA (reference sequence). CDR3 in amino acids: CSASGDRGKDQPQHF. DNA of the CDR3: TGCAGTGCTTCAGGGGACAGGGGCAAGGATCAGCCCCAGCATTTT.

The CDR3 bases are TGCAGTGCTAGAGATCGCAGGGGCCCGATCGGTGAGCAGTTCTTC. This sequence encodes CSARDRRGPIGEQFF. The chain couples TRBV20-1 to TRBJ2-1; D is perhaps TRBD1 (6 bases). V was pared by 0 bases and J by 9 bases, with 18 bases between. This CDR3 region has 15 residues. Germline-derived CDR1 and CDR2 are DFQATT and SNEGSKA (reference sequence).

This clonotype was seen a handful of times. CDR3: CASTKNGVLYEQYF. The CDR3 DNA reads as TGTGCCAGCACTAAAAATGGGGTGCTCTACGAGCAGTACTTC. This chain uses TRBV6-1 with TRBJ2-7, with D hard to call. Trimming cost V 7 bases and J 3 bases, with 16 bases left between them. The CDR3 is 14 residues long. CDR1 and CDR2 (germline): MNHNS, SASEGT.

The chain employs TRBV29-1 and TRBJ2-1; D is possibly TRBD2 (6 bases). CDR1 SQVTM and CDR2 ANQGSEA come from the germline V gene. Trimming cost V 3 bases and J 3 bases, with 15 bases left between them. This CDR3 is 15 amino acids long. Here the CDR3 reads CSVEWTGVSYNEQFF. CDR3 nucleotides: TGCAGCGTTGAGTGGACGGGAGTTAGCTACAATGAGCAGTTCTTC.

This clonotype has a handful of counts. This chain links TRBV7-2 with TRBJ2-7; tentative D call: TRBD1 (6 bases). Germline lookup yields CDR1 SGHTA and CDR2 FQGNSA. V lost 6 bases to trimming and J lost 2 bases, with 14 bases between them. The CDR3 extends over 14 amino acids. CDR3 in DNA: TGTGCCAGCAGTCTACAGGGTAGCGCCTACGAGCAGTACTTC. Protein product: CASSLQGSAYEQYF.

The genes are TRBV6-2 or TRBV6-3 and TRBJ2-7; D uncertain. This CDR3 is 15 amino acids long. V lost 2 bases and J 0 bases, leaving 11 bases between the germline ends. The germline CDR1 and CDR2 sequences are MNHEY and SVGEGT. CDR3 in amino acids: CASSYPDRNSYEQYF. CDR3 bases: TGTGCCAGCAGTTACCCGGACCGTAACTCCTACGAGCAGTACTTC.